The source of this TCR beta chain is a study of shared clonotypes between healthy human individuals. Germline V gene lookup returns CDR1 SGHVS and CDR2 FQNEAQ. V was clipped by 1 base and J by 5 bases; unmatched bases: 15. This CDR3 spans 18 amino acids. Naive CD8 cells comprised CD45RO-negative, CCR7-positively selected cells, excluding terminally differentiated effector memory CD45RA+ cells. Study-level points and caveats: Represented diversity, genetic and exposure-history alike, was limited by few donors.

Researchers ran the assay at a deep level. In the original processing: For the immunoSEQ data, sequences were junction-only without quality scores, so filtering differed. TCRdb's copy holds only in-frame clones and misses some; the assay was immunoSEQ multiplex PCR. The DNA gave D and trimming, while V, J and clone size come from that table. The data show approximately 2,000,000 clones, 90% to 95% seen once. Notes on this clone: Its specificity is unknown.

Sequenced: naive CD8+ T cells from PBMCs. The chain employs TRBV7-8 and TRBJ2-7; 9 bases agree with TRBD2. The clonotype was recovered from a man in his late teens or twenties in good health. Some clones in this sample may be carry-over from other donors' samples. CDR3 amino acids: CASSLVGWVAGVFNEQYF. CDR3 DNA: TGTGCCAGCAGCTTAGTGGGGTGGGTAGCGGGAGTGTTCAACGAGCAGTACTTC.